This TCR beta chain was sequenced in a study of regulatory T cells in long-lasting Graves disease. Study outcomes and limitations: Persistent-disease Graves' patients showed less TCR diversity than new cases.

Construction of TCR beta libraries relied on iRepertoire HTBI primers and on Arm-PCR targeting CDR3 regions. TCRdb reanalysed the multiplex PCR reads using MiXCR and keeps one entry per CDR3 protein. Counted here are 450,000 or so distinct CDR3 sequences, more than 20% occurring once; the ten biggest clones make up 7% to 9.5%. The time point: persistent/refractory GD, antithyroid drugs over 5 years with positive TRAb. The TCR library was made from RNA that had been extracted from PBMCs in TRIzol. This clonotype was seen many times. Antigen: not known. CDR1 and CDR2 (germline): DFQATT, SNEGSKA (reference sequence). This CDR3 region has 14 residues. V lost 0 bases, J lost 4 bases, and 12 bases lay in between.

This TCR was sampled from a female donor with Graves disease. V gene TRBV20-1 combines with J gene TRBJ2-5; D may be TRBD2 (6 bases). Source: peripheral blood mononuclear cells (PBMCs), taken when the disease was refractory, from a patient treated with antithyroid drugs. The CDR3 spells CSARDGAEGETQYF. DNA for the CDR3: TGCAGTGCTAGAGACGGGGCGGAGGGAGAGACCCAGTACTTC.